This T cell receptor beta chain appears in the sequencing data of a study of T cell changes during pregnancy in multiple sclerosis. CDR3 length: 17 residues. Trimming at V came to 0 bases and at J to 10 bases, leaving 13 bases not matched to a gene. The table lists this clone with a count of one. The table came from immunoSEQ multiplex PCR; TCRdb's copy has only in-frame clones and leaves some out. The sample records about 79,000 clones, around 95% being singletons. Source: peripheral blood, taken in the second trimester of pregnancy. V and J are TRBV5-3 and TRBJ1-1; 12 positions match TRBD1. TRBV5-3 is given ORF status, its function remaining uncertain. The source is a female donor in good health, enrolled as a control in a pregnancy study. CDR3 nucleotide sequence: TGTGCCAGAAGCTTGGCGGGGAGGGGACAGGGGGCACGGCGAGCTTTCTTT. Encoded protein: CARSLAGRGQGARRAFF.